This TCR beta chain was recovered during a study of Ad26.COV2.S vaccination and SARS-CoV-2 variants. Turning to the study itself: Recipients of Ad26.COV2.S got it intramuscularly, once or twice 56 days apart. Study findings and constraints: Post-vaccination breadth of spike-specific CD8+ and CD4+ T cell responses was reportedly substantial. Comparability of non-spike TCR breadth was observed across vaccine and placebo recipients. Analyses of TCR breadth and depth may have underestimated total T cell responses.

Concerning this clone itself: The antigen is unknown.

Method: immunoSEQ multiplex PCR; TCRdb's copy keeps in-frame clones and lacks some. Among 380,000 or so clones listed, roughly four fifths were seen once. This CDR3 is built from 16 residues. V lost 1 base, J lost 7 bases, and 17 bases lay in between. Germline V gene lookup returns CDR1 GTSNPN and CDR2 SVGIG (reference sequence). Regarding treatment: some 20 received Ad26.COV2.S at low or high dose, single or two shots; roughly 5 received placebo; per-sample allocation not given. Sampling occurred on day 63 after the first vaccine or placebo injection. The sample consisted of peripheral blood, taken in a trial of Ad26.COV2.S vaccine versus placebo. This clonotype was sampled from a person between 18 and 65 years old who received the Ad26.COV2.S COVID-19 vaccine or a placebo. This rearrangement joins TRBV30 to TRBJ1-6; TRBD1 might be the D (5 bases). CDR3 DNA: TGTGCCTGGAGTGATCTTGAAGGCAGGGCAAATTCACCCCTCCACTTT. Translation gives CAWSDLEGRANSPLHF.